Below, 20 T cell receptor beta chains from the same sample are listed, as sequenced in a study of blood T cells in healthy people across ages. PCR was performed a second time for about 7 to 11 cycles using a sample-barcoded 5' primer and a J-beta primer mix. TCRdb ran MiXCR on the 5' RACE reads and lists one entry per CDR3 protein. This sample carries about 650,000 distinct CDR3 sequences, over 40% of them seen once, and the ten largest clones take approximately 13%. Source material: blood. The receptors were gathered from a woman aged 80 or over in good health.

This clonotype was counted once. The V call is TRBV7-6, the J call TRBJ2-7; D may be TRBD1 (6 bases). Germline V lookup: CDR1 SGHVS, CDR2 FNYEAQ. The CDR3 has 14 amino acids. V lost 4 bases, J lost 5 bases, and 15 bases lay in between. The CDR3 here is CASSSTTGFHEQYF. The CDR3 DNA sequence: TGTGCCAGCAGCTCCACTACAGGGTTCCACGAGCAGTACTTC.

The gene calls are TRBV5-6 and TRBJ2-2, with TRBD1 as a possible D gene (5 bases). This CDR3 is 18 amino acids long. V was clipped by 4 bases and J by 3 bases, with 22 bases between them. Germline V gives CDR1 SGHDT, CDR2 YYEEEE. The CDR3 coding sequence is TGTGCCAGCAGCCCCCGCAGCAAGGGGTACCTTTACACCGGGGAGCTGTTTTTT. It translates to CASSPRSKGYLYTGELFF.

This clonotype appeared many times. V and J are TRBV7-2 and TRBJ2-1, with TRBD2 matching 9 bases. Germline loops: CDR1 SGHTA, CDR2 FQGNSA. CDR3 length: 13 amino acids. V was pared by 4 bases and J by 8 bases, with 3 bases of the junction left unmatched. The DNA of the CDR3 is TGTGCCAGCAGCTCCAGGACTAGCGATGAGCAGTTCTTC. It codes for CASSSRTSDEQFF.

Points on this clonotype: This sequence may be a read error, since a much larger clone differs from it by one base. The rearrangement links TRBV5-1 to TRBJ1-2; D uncertain. Trimming cost V 4 bases and J 4 bases, with 11 bases left between them. The CDR3 contains 13 residues. Looked up from germline, CDR1 is SGHRS and CDR2 is YFSETQ. The CDR3 sequence: CASSADGTYGYTF. The CDR3 DNA reads TGCGCCAGCAGCGCGGACGGAACCTATGGCTACACCTTC.

This clonotype was recorded a few times. The chain has TRBV6-6 and TRBJ2-1; D is ambiguous. Trimming shortened V by 7 bases and J by 5 bases, and 18 bases separated the two germline ends. CDR1 is MNHNY and CDR2 is SVGAGI in the germline V gene (reference sequence). The CDR3 has 15 amino acids. The CDR3: CASIPTLVGNNEQFF. DNA for the CDR3: TGTGCCAGCATCCCCACACTCGTCGGTAACAATGAGCAGTTCTTC.

Concerning this clonotype: Its ends do not fully match the called genes, so a read error is possible. The rearrangement joins TRBV7-3 to TRBJ2-1; the match to TRBD2 covers 10 bases. The CDR3 covers 15 residues. CDR1 is SGHTA and CDR2 is FQGTGA in the germline V gene. DNA of the CDR3: TGTACCAGCAGCCCTTTAGCGGGAGGTACGAATGAGCAGTTCTTC. It translates to CTSSPLAGGTNEQFF.

This clonotype has a count of ten or more. V and J are TRBV28 and TRBJ2-3; D remains unclear. Per the germline V gene, CDR1 is MDHEN and CDR2 is SYDVKM. V dropped 6 bases and J dropped 4 bases, with 14 bases sitting between them. The CDR3 has 14 amino acids. CDR3 loop: CASSPPGSSDTQYF. CDR3 DNA sequence: TGTGCCAGCAGCCCACCCGGTTCCTCAGATACGCAGTATTTT.

Many counts were recorded for this clonotype. The CDR3 coding sequence is TGTGCCAGCAGTGGTTTCATGGGAGACACAGATACGCAGTATTTT. It yields the protein CASSGFMGDTDTQYF. V and J are TRBV25-1 and TRBJ2-3; TRBD2 might be the D (5 bases). The CDR3 totals 15 residues. CDR1 and CDR2 (germline): MGHDK, SYGVNS. The V gene lost 4 bases and the J gene lost 2 bases, with 13 bases spanning the gap. Full variable domain (rest looked up from reference TRBV25-1 and TRBJ2-3): EADIYQTPRYLVIGTGKKITLECSQTMGHDKMYWYQQDPGMELHLIHYSYGVNSTEKGDLSSESTVSRIRTEHFPLTLESARPSHTSQYLCASSGFMGDTDTQYFGPGTRLTVL.

This clonotype has a count of ten or more. V is TRBV28 and J is TRBJ2-1; D gene ambiguous. Trimming took 7 bases from V and 0 from J, leaving 13 bases between them. The CDR3 extends over 15 amino acids. Germline-derived CDR1 and CDR2 are MDHEN and SYDVKM. CDR3 in DNA: TGTGCCAGCACCACCTCGCATTCCTCCTACAATGAGCAGTTCTTC. It is translated as CASTTSHSSYNEQFF.

This clonotype has at least ten counts. The genes are TRBV5-1 and TRBJ2-7; TRBD1 aligns across 8 bases. J was trimmed by 3 bases and V by 1 base; bases with no gene match: 6. Germline V gene lookup returns CDR1 SGHRS and CDR2 YFSETQ. The length of the CDR3 is 15 residues. The CDR3 spells CASSLYGTGYYEQYF. The CDR3 DNA is TGCGCCAGCAGCTTGTACGGGACAGGCTACTACGAGCAGTACTTC.

This rearrangement joins TRBV6-2 or TRBV6-3 to TRBJ2-1; 12 bases are a match to TRBD2. Germline V gene data show CDR1 as MNHEY and CDR2 as SVGEGT. The CDR3 loop spans 16 amino acids. The junction had 4 bases not matched to a gene; V was cut back by 7 bases and J by 0 bases. The CDR3 DNA sequence: TGTGCCAGCAACGGACTAGCGGGGAGCTCCTACAATGAGCAGTTCTTC. It encodes CASNGLAGSSYNEQFF.

This clonotype has ten or more counts. The V call is TRBV20-1, the J call TRBJ2-3; 15 positions agree with TRBD2. This CDR3 is built from 15 residues. Germline V gene data show CDR1 as DFQATT and CDR2 as SNEGSKA (reference sequence). V trimming: 6 bases; J trimming: 3 bases; junction bases outside the gene matches: 4. The CDR3 is CSAPGTSGGTDTQYF. In nucleotides, the CDR3 is TGCAGTGCCCCGGGGACTAGCGGGGGGACAGATACGCAGTATTTT.

The V and J genes are TRBV24-1 and TRBJ1-1; D gene uncertain. Trimming took off 3 bases at V and 2 bases at J, with 12 bases between the two ends. CDR1 and CDR2 from the germline V gene are KGHDR and SFDVKD. The CDR3 is 15 residues long. The DNA of the CDR3 is TGTGCCACCAGTGATCGGATCGACCGAAACACTGAAGCTTTCTTT. This codes for CATSDRIDRNTEAFF.

This chain connects TRBV28 to TRBJ2-7, with no clear D. Trimming took off 5 bases at V and 5 bases at J, with 13 bases between the two ends. The germline V gene encodes CDR1 MDHEN and CDR2 SYDVKM. The CDR3 is 13 residues long. CDR3 in DNA: TGTGCCAGCAGTGTGCCTCAGCGTGACGAGCAGTACTTC. Protein: CASSVPQRDEQYF.

This rearrangement joins TRBV20-1 to TRBJ2-7, with 9 positions matching TRBD1. V lost 2 bases to trimming and J lost 2 bases; unmatched junction nucleotides: 13. This CDR3 contains 17 residues. CDR1 and CDR2 (germline): DFQATT, SNEGSKA (reference sequence). CDR3 bases: TGCAGTGCTAGATCCTCAATCGATCGGACAGGGGCCTACGAGCAGTACGTC. Its protein product is CSARSSIDRTGAYEQYV.

This chain uses TRBV4-1 with TRBJ2-1, with TRBD1 matching over 7 bases. V was clipped by 6 bases and J by 5 bases; unmatched bases: 10. CDR1 and CDR2 from the germline V gene are MGHRA and YSYEKL. This CDR3 spans 15 amino acids. CDR3 residues: CASRLGGALDNEQFF. The DNA of the CDR3 is TGCGCCAGCAGATTAGGGGGCGCCTTGGACAATGAGCAGTTCTTC.

This rearrangement joins TRBV7-2 to TRBJ1-2, with no clear D. Deletions cut 2 bases from V and 1 base from J, with 11 bases between. The CDR3 covers 15 residues. CDR1 SGHTA and CDR2 FQGNSA come from the germline V gene. The DNA for the CDR3 is TGTGCCAGCAGCTTAATCGTATCCGGTAACTATGGCTACACCTTC. Protein sequence: CASSLIVSGNYGYTF.

This clonotype appeared many times. This chain uses TRBV6-6 with TRBJ1-2; unclear D gene. Trimming removed 6 bases at V and 8 bases at J, with 10 bases between. This CDR3 has 11 residues. From germline, CDR1 is MNHNY and CDR2 SVGAGI (reference sequence). The CDR3, as DNA: TGTGCCAGCAGCCTCCGAGAGGGCTACACCTTC. The encoded protein is CASSLREGYTF.

This clonotype has ten or more counts. The chain combines TRBV28 with TRBJ2-7; 7 bases fit TRBD2. CDR1 and CDR2 (germline): MDHEN, SYDVKM. This CDR3 region has 15 residues. After removal of 5 bases from V and 3 bases from J, the junction contained 10 bases not matched to a gene. CDR3 DNA: TGTGCCAGCAGTCCTTCCCAAGCGGGAATCTACGAGCAGTACTTC. This sequence encodes CASSPSQAGIYEQYF.

As regards this clonotype: A much more abundant neighbour one base away suggests this may be a read error. This rearrangement joins TRBV6-5 to TRBJ2-1, with D perhaps TRBD2 (6 bases). TRBJ2-7 explains the end of the DNA better; the J call may be wrong. Looked up from germline, CDR1 is MNHEY and CDR2 is SVGAGI. CDR3 length: 16 residues. The CDR3: CASSYYGRSSYNEQYF. CDR3 bases: TGTGCCAGCAGTTACTACGGGAGAAGCTCCTACAATGAGCAGTACTTC.